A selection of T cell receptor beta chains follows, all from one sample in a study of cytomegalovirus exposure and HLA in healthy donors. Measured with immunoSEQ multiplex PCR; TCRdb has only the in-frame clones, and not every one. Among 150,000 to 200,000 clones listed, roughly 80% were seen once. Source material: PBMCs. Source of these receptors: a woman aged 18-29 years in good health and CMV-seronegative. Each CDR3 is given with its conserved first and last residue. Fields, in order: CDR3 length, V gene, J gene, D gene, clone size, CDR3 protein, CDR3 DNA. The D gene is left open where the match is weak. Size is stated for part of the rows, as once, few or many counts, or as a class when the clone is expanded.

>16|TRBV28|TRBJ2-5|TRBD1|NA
CASSLWGTGHQETQYF
TGTGCCAGCAGCCTTTGGGGGACAGGGCATCAAGAGACCCAGTACTTC
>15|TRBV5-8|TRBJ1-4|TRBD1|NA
CASSEGDRGNEKLFF
TGTGCCAGCAGCGAAGGGGACAGGGGAAATGAAAAGCTGTTTTTT
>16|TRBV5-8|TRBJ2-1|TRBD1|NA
CASSETGRGHYNEQFF
TGTGCCAGCAGCGAGACGGGCAGGGGGCACTACAATGAGCAGTTCTTC
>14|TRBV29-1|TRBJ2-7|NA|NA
CSVEKTGTSYEQYF
TGCAGCGTTGAAAAGACAGGTACCTCCTACGAGCAGTACTTC
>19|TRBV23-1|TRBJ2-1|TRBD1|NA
CASSRGQGADRSSYNEQFF
TGCGCCAGCAGCCGGGGACAGGGGGCTGATAGAAGCTCCTACAATGAGCAGTTCTTC
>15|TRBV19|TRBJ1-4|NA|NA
CASSIRVTTNEKLFF
TGTGCCAGTAGTATACGGGTTACAACTAATGAAAAACTGTTTTTT
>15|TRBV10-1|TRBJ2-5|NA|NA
CASSQTVTQGETQYF
TGCGCCAGCAGTCAAACAGTTACCCAGGGGGAGACCCAGTACTTC
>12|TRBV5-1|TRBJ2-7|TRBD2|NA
CASSSAGGEQYF
TGCGCCAGCAGCTCTGCGGGAGGCGAGCAGTACTTC
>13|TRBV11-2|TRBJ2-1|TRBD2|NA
CASSLDSGTRKFF
TGTGCCAGCAGCTTAGATAGCGGGACCCGTAAGTTCTTC
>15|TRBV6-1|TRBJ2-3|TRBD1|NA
CASRMVAGGADTQYF
TGTGCCAGCCGTATGGTCGCAGGGGGAGCAGATACGCAGTATTTT
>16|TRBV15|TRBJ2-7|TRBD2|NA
CATSRDPGGSRNEQYF
TGTGCCACCAGCAGAGATCCGGGCGGGAGTAGGAACGAGCAGTACTTC
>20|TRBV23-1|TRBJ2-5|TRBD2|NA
CASSQYAIKRLAGGSKTQYF
TGCGCCAGCAGTCAATACGCGATTAAAAGACTAGCGGGAGGCTCAAAGACCCAGTACTTC
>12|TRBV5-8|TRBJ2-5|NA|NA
CASSLPRETQYF
TGTGCCAGCAGCTTGCCCCGAGAGACCCAGTACTTC
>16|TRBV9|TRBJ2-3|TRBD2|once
CASSAGGDPGTDTQYF
TGTGCCAGCAGCGCGGGAGGGGATCCGGGCACAGATACGCAGTATTTT
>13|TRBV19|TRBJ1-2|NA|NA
CASSIMGADGYTF
TGTGCCAGTAGTATAATGGGGGCTGATGGCTACACCTTC
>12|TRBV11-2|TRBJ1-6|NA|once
CASSLVSSPLHF
TGTGCCAGCAGCTTAGTGAGTTCACCCCTCCACTTT
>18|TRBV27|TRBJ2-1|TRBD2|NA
CASSLAGLAGGFHNEQFF
TGTGCCAGCAGTTTAGCGGGACTAGCGGGAGGATTTCACAATGAGCAGTTCTTC
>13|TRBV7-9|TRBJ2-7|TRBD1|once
CAFRTGNRAEQYF
TGTGCCTTTCGGACAGGGAATCGGGCCGAGCAGTACTTC
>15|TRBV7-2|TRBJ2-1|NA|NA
CASSLIALLRNEQFF
TGTGCCAGCAGCTTGATAGCACTTCTGAGGAATGAGCAGTTCTTC
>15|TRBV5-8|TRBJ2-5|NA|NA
CASSLGTTPLETQYF
TGTGCCAGCAGCTTGGGGACTACCCCTCTGGAGACCCAGTACTTC
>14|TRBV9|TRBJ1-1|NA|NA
CASSVGRGNTEAFF
TGTGCCAGCAGCGTAGGGAGGGGAAACACTGAAGCTTTCTTT
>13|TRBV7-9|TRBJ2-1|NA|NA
CASSLEGWNEQFF
TGTGCCAGCAGCTTAGAGGGGTGGAATGAGCAGTTCTTC
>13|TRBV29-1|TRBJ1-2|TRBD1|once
CSVEEQGNYGYTF
TGCAGCGTTGAAGAACAGGGGAACTATGGCTACACCTTC
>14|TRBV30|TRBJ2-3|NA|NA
CAWSAGVKADTQYF
TGTGCCTGGAGCGCTGGCGTGAAAGCGGATACGCAGTATTTT
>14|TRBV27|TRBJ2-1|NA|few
CASQIQGIPNEQFF
TGTGCCAGCCAAATTCAGGGAATCCCAAATGAGCAGTTCTTC
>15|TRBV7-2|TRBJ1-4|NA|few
CASSLVGQRNEKLFF
TGTGCCAGCAGCTTAGTCGGCCAGAGGAATGAAAAACTGTTTTTT
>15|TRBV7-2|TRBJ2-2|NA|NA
CASSLRQGYTGELFF
TGTGCCAGCAGCTTAAGGCAGGGGTACACCGGGGAGCTGTTTTTT
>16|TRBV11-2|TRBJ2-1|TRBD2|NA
CASSELLKAGGNEQFF
TGTGCCAGCAGCGAGTTGTTGAAAGCGGGGGGTAATGAGCAGTTCTTC
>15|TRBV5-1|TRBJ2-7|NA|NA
CASSLAASETYEQYF
TGCGCCAGCAGCTTGGCCGCTAGCGAAACCTACGAGCAGTACTTC
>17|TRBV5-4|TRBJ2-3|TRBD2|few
CASRRGGLTSGTDTQYF
TGTGCCAGCAGACGAGGGGGGTTGACTAGCGGGACAGATACGCAGTATTTT
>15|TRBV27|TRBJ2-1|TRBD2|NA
CASKKLAANYNEQFF
TGTGCCAGCAAAAAACTAGCGGCCAACTACAATGAGCAGTTCTTC
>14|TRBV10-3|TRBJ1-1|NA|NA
CAISSKTEGTEAFF
TGTGCCATCAGTAGTAAAACAGAGGGCACTGAAGCTTTCTTT
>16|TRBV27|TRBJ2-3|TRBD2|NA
CASSLSGLAGTDTQYF
TGTGCCAGCAGTTTATCGGGACTAGCGGGCACAGATACGCAGTATTTT
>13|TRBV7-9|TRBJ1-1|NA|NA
CAGQYAPNTEAFF
TGTGCCGGCCAATACGCCCCGAACACTGAAGCTTTCTTT
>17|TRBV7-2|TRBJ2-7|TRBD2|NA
CASSLAPSGSLSYEQYF
TGTGCCAGCAGCTTAGCGCCTAGCGGGAGTCTCTCCTACGAGCAGTACTTC
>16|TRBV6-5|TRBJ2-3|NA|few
CASSYFGGPSTDTQYF
TGTGCCAGCAGTTACTTCGGGGGGCCTAGCACAGATACGCAGTATTTT
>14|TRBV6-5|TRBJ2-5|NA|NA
CASSYPGVIETQYF
TGTGCCAGCAGTTACCCAGGGGTCATAGAGACCCAGTACTTC
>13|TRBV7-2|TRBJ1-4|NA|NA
CASSSRDPGKLFF
TGTGCCAGCAGCTCCCGAGATCCGGGGAAACTGTTTTTT
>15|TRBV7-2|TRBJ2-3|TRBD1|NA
CASSSWTGSTDTQYF
TGTGCCAGCAGCTCATGGACAGGGAGCACAGATACGCAGTATTTT
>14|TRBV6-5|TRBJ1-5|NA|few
CASSYGSDNQPQHF
TGTGCCAGCAGTTACGGCAGTGACAATCAGCCCCAGCATTTT
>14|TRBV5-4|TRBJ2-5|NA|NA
CASSPRGESETQYF
TGTGCCAGCAGCCCCCGAGGAGAGTCGGAGACCCAGTACTTC
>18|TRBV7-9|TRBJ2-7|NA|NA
CASTNLEGSGPLLYEQYF
TGTGCCAGCACCAACCTAGAGGGTAGCGGACCACTCCTCTACGAGCAGTACTTC
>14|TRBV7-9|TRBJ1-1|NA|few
CASSLRGANPEAFF
TGTGCCAGCAGCTTGCGGGGGGCGAACCCTGAGGCTTTCTTT
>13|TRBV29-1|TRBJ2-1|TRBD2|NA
CSYRTSGSNEQFF
TGCAGCTACCGGACTAGCGGGAGTAATGAGCAGTTCTTC
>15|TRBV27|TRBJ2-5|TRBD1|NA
CASRGTGPRSKTQYF
TGTGCCAGCAGGGGGACAGGGCCCCGATCTAAGACCCAGTACTTC
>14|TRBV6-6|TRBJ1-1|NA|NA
CASSYPGEGTEAFF
TGTGCCAGCAGTTACCCCGGTGAGGGCACTGAAGCTTTCTTT
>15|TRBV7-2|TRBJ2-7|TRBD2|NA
CASSEGLAVSYEQYF
TGTGCCAGCAGCGAAGGACTAGCGGTTTCCTACGAGCAGTACTTC
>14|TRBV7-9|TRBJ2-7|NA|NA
CASSLTDRAYEQYF
TGTGCCAGCAGCTTAACGGACAGAGCCTACGAGCAGTACTTC
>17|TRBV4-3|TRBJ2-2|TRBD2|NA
CASSQSVAGSFAGELFF
TGCGCCAGCAGCCAATCCGTAGCGGGAAGTTTCGCCGGGGAGCTGTTTTTT
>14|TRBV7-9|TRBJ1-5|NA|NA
CASSPGLSNQPQHF
TGTGCCAGCAGCCCGGGACTGAGCAATCAGCCCCAGCATTTT
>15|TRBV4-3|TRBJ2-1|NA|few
CASSPRGVSYNEQFF
TGCGCCAGCAGCCCCCGGGGTGTCTCCTACAATGAGCAGTTCTTC
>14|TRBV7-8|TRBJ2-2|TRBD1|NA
CASSLEGQAGELFF
TGTGCCAGCAGCTTAGAGGGACAGGCCGGGGAGCTGTTTTTT
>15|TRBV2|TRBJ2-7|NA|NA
CASSESRTPLSEQYF
TGTGCCAGCAGTGAGTCAAGGACTCCCCTCAGCGAGCAGTACTTC